This T cell receptor beta chain is drawn from a study of T cell repertoires in cytomegalovirus infection. Overall study results and limits: HLA-C-restricted CMV clonotypes gave the most frequent clonotype in two of eight donors.

One entry per CDR3 protein, called by TCRdb with MiXCR from the reads. The sample includes about 150,000 distinct CDR3 sequences, roughly a quarter of them seen just once. With respect to this clonotype: What it binds is unknown.

The CDR3 sequence is 13 residues long. CDR1 DFQATT and CDR2 SNEGSKA come from the germline V gene (reference sequence). V was clipped by 6 bases and J by 7 bases, with 19 bases between them. The material sequenced was PBMCs. The receptor's source is a human donor in good health (CMV status not recorded). Some clones in this sample may be carry-over from other donors' samples. The chain links TRBV20-1 to TRBJ2-7, with D tentatively TRBD1 or TRBD2 (6 bases each). This chain's CDR3 is CSAPGGLVGEQYF. The CDR3 DNA reads as TGCAGTGCCCCCGGGGGCCTTGTCGGGGAGCAGTACTTC.